This T cell receptor (beta chain) derives from a study of immune heterogeneity within non-small cell lung tumors. Study results and caveats: Local T-cell clonality tracked moderately but significantly with local tumor mutational burden, giving an R of about 0.34.

About this clonotype: Antigen unknown.

The V end lost 4 bases, the J end lost 0 bases, and 2 bases lay between the germline ends. Germline lookup yields CDR1 SGHRS and CDR2 YFSETQ. This CDR3 has 13 amino acids. TCR beta CDR3 regions came from multiplex PCR with 32 forward V and 13 reverse J primers. Each CDR3 protein gets one entry after TCRdb re-called the multiplex PCR reads with MiXCR. The table shows a few thousand distinct CDR3 sequences, with 55% occurring only once. Bulk tumor genomic DNA was the template, and each sample received around 650 ng. Spaced far apart, several biopsies were taken from each primary tumor during surgery. Those enrolled were patients newly diagnosed with untreated non-small cell lung cancer and undergoing curative surgery.

The chain recombines TRBV5-1 with TRBJ2-6; D ambiguous. Sample: lung tumor tissue. The origin of this receptor is a man between 60 and 70 years old with non-small cell lung cancer. In DNA, the CDR3 is TGCGCCAGCAGCGACTCTGGGGCCAACGTCCTGACTTTC. Translated, it gives CASSDSGANVLTF.